Listed below are T cell receptor beta chains from one sample, sequenced in a study of blood T cell repertoires in COVID-19. The method was immunoSEQ multiplex PCR; TCRdb's version includes in-frame clones alone and lacks a portion of them. This sample has 500,000 or so clones, with around 90% found just once. Source material: PBMCs or T cells enriched from blood (not recorded which). These receptors were taken from a young woman who had recovered from COVID-19. The CDR3 runs from the conserved cysteine through the conserved F or W. The D gene is left open where the match is weak. Where a row states a size, it is once, few, many or the class of an expanded clone; other rows omit it.

V gene	clone size	J gene	D gene	CDR3 DNA	CDR3 protein
TRBV28	-	TRBJ1-6	-	TGTGCCAGCTCAGAAGCGAGCTCCTATAATTCACCCCTCCACTTT	CASSEASSYNSPLHF
TRBV18	-	TRBJ2-1	TRBD2	TGTGCCAGCTCGTCCAATGCCGGGACTAGCGGGGGGAATGAGCAGTTCTTC	CASSSNAGTSGGNEQFF
TRBV5-1	-	TRBJ1-1	TRBD1	TGCGCCAGCAGCTGGGGACAGGCGACTGAAGCTTTCTTT	CASSWGQATEAFF
TRBV11-2	once	TRBJ1-1	-	TGTGCCAGCAGCTTATATCCTGAGGGTACTGAAGCTTTCTTT	CASSLYPEGTEAFF
TRBV20-1	-	TRBJ1-1	-	TGCAGTGCTAGTCCCGGTATGCTGGACACTGAAGCTTTCTTT	CSASPGMLDTEAFF
TRBV7-2	-	TRBJ1-2	TRBD1	TGTGCCAGCAGCTCGGGACAGGGGCAGTACTATGGCTACACCTTC	CASSSGQGQYYGYTF
TRBV7-9	-	TRBJ1-3	-	TGTGCCAGCAGCCCTCCGGGGAGGGAATCAGGTGGAAACACCATATATTTT	CASSPPGRESGGNTIYF
TRBV4-1	-	TRBJ2-4	TRBD1	TGCGCCAGCAGCCAAGAGACAGGGGCCAAAAACATTCAGTACTTC	CASSQETGAKNIQYF
TRBV4-2	-	TRBJ2-7	TRBD1	TGTGCCAGCAGCCAGGGGGACAGCCGCTACGAGCAGTACTTC	CASSQGDSRYEQYF
TRBV6-5	-	TRBJ2-3	-	TGTGCCAGCGGTCCGAGGAAAAGTTTAGGTGCGCAGTATTTT	CASGPRKSLGAQYF
TRBV12-3/TRBV12-4	-	TRBJ1-2	-	TGTGCCAGCAGTGGCGACAGAAACTATGGCTACACCTTC	CASSGDRNYGYTF
TRBV5-1	few	TRBJ2-7	TRBD1	TGCGCCAGCAGCTGGACCCTGACAGGGGGGGCCTACGAGCAGTACTTC	CASSWTLTGGAYEQYF
TRBV19	-	TRBJ2-7	-	TGTGCCAGTAGGAACTTTACCTACGAGCAGTACTTC	CASRNFTYEQYF
TRBV28	-	TRBJ1-4	-	TGTGCCAGCACCTGGCGGGGGAAGGAACTGTTTTTT	CASTWRGKELFF
TRBV7-8	-	TRBJ2-7	TRBD1	TGTGCCAGCAGCTCAAGGACAGGATACGAGCAGTACTTC	CASSSRTGYEQYF
TRBV6-5	-	TRBJ2-7	-	TGTGCCAGCAGTTACTCCGTTGGAGGGTACGAGCAGTACTTC	CASSYSVGGYEQYF
TRBV20-1	-	TRBJ1-2	TRBD1	TGCAGTGCTAGTGGGGGACAGGCCCGTGATGACTACACCTTC	CSASGGQARDDYTF
TRBV5-1	-	TRBJ2-5	-	TGCGCCAGCAGTACAGGGTTTATTCAAGAGACCCAGTACTTC	CASSTGFIQETQYF
TRBV4-2	-	TRBJ2-7	-	TGTGCCAGCAGCCAAGATAGGACGCAAGGGGCCTACGAGCAGTACTTC	CASSQDRTQGAYEQYF
TRBV21-1	-	TRBJ1-6	-	TGTGCCAGCAGCAAAGGGAGGAAACCACCCCTCCACTTT	CASSKGRKPPLHF
TRBV6-1	-	TRBJ1-5	-	TGTGCCAGCAGTGAAGTAAGCAATCAGCCCCAGCATTTT	CASSEVSNQPQHF
TRBV29-1	-	TRBJ1-1	-	TGCAGCGGTGGTTTCGCCGGGGCTGAAGCTTTCTTT	CSGGFAGAEAFF
TRBV23-1	-	TRBJ2-3	-	TGCGCCAGCAGTCAGTCCGTCTTCGCCGGGTCAGATACGCAGTATTTT	CASSQSVFAGSDTQYF
TRBV5-1	-	TRBJ1-5	-	TGCGCCAGCAGACCCGTCTACGGTAGCAATCAGCCCCAGCATTTT	CASRPVYGSNQPQHF
TRBV5-1	once	TRBJ2-7	TRBD1	TGCGCCAGCAGCTTGGATGGGACAGGGGGCTACGAGCAGTACTTC	CASSLDGTGGYEQYF
TRBV6-5	once	TRBJ1-5	-	TGTGCCAGCAGTTACGCTCAGGGATCACAGCCCCAGCATTTT	CASSYAQGSQPQHF
TRBV7-2	-	TRBJ1-1	-	TGTGCCAGCAGCTTTCGGGAGGGGTATGAAGCTTTCTTT	CASSFREGYEAFF
TRBV10-1	-	TRBJ2-1	TRBD2	TGCGCCAGCAGTCCGGGACTAGCGAGAAATGAGCAGTTCTTC	CASSPGLARNEQFF
TRBV7-2	-	TRBJ1-4	-	TGTGCCAGCAGTCGGGGGGTTATGCGTGAAAAACTGTTTTTT	CASSRGVMREKLFF
TRBV5-4	-	TRBJ1-2	TRBD1	TGTGCCAGCAGCCACGATGCTCCGGGACAGGGTCTGCTTAATGGCTACACCTTC	CASSHDAPGQGLLNGYTF
TRBV7-9	-	TRBJ2-5	-	TGTGCCAGCAGCCCCATAGTCGGGGGTGGGCGTCGGGAGACCCAGTACTTC	CASSPIVGGGRRETQYF
TRBV5-4	once	TRBJ1-1	-	TGTGCCATATTCCTTCCGAACACTGAAGCTTTCTTT	CAIFLPNTEAFF
TRBV27	-	TRBJ1-2	-	TGTGCCAGCAGTTCCGGGGGATACTATGGCTACACCTTC	CASSSGGYYGYTF
TRBV4-2	-	TRBJ2-7	-	TGTGCCAGCAGCCAAGGCGGGGCGCAGTACTTC	CASSQGGAQYF
TRBV5-1	-	TRBJ1-2	TRBD1	TGCGCCAGCAGCTTGGAGCAGGGGGACTCGTCTAACTATGGCTACACCTTC	CASSLEQGDSSNYGYTF
TRBV19	-	TRBJ2-4	TRBD1	TGTGCCAGTATGGGTCCCAGGGGGATGAACATTCAGTACTTC	CASMGPRGMNIQYF
TRBV10-3	-	TRBJ2-3	TRBD1	TGTGCCATCGGGCAGGGGGTTCTGGATACGCAGTATTTT	CAIGQGVLDTQYF
TRBV14	once	TRBJ2-4	TRBD2	TGTGCCAGCAGCCCCTCGGGCTTAGCGGGGACGCCCAAAAACATTCAGTACTTC	CASSPSGLAGTPKNIQYF
TRBV2	-	TRBJ1-2	-	TGTGCCAGCAGTGCCGGGGAACGGGGCTACACCTTC	CASSAGERGYTF
TRBV3-1/TRBV3-2	once	TRBJ2-1	-	TGTGCCAGCAGCCTCAACCTCGGGGTAGGGTTGGGGTTCTTC	CASSLNLGVGLGFF
TRBV3-1/TRBV3-2	-	TRBJ1-1	-	TGTGCCAGCAGCCAAGCGTTGATGGCAGGTGAAGCTTTCTTT	CASSQALMAGEAFF
TRBV5-1	-	TRBJ1-1	-	TGCGCCAGCAGCCCCCCCAGGGGCTCGGGCACTGAAGCTTTCTTT	CASSPPRGSGTEAFF
TRBV5-1	few	TRBJ1-1	-	TGCGCCAGCAGCTCCCGAGTCGGGAACACTGAAGCTTTCTTT	CASSSRVGNTEAFF
TRBV18	-	TRBJ2-1	TRBD1	TGTGCCAGCTCCCCGGACAGGGGGGCTTACAATGAGCAGTTCTTC	CASSPDRGAYNEQFF
TRBV7-2	-	TRBJ2-1	TRBD1	TGTGCCAGCAGCCCCCGGACAGGGTCCAATGAGCAGTTCTTC	CASSPRTGSNEQFF
TRBV14	-	TRBJ2-3	TRBD2	TGTGCCAGCAGCCGGCGGGGGGGCCGGGCAGATACGCAGTATTTT	CASSRRGGRADTQYF
TRBV27	once	TRBJ2-7	TRBD1	TGTGCCAGCAAATATCAGGGGGACACCTCCTACGAGCAGTACTTC	CASKYQGDTSYEQYF
TRBV19	-	TRBJ1-2	-	TGTGCCAGTAGTTTCCGGAACTATGGCTACACCTTC	CASSFRNYGYTF
TRBV7-9	-	TRBJ1-1	-	TGTGCCAGCTCGGAGGAGGGTAGGACTGAAGCTTTCTTT	CASSEEGRTEAFF
TRBV11-1	once	TRBJ2-1	-	TGTGCCAGCAGCAGGGGACAACCTATTAATGAGCAGTTCTTC	CASSRGQPINEQFF
TRBV18	-	TRBJ1-1	TRBD1	TGTGCCAGCTCACCATGGACAGGGGAAGACACTGAAGCTTTCTTT	CASSPWTGEDTEAFF
TRBV15	-	TRBJ2-3	-	TGTGCCACCAGTCTGGGGGGTCTAGCGAGGACAGATACGCAGTATTTT	CATSLGGLARTDTQYF
TRBV11-3	-	TRBJ1-3	-	TGTGCCAGCAGCCTGGAGGGGTCTGGAAACACCATATATTTT	CASSLEGSGNTIYF
TRBV6-5	-	TRBJ2-7	TRBD2	TGTGCCAGCAAATTGCTAGCGGCTTCCTACGAGCAGTACTTC	CASKLLAASYEQYF
TRBV5-1	-	TRBJ1-3	-	TGCGCCAGCAGCTTGCTTGGTATTACATCTGGAAACACCATATATTTT	CASSLLGITSGNTIYF
TRBV10-1	-	TRBJ2-3	-	TGCGCCAGCAGATTAAGGGGTTACACAGATACGCAGTATTTT	CASRLRGYTDTQYF
TRBV2	-	TRBJ2-7	TRBD1	TGTGCCAGCAGCGCACAGGGGGCTCTAAACGAGCAGTACTTC	CASSAQGALNEQYF
TRBV7-3	-	TRBJ1-3	-	TGTGCCAGCAGCTTCGGGGGGAGCTCTGGAAACACCATATATTTT	CASSFGGSSGNTIYF
TRBV13	-	TRBJ1-2	TRBD1	TGTGCCAGCAGCTTGACAGGGGAGGAAGTCTATGGCTACACCTTC	CASSLTGEEVYGYTF